These 8 T cell receptor beta chains came from one sample sequenced in a study of cytomegalovirus exposure and HLA in healthy donors. In the PCR, 60 Vbeta and 13 Jbeta primers were used. Assay used: immunoSEQ multiplex PCR; TCRdb lists only in-frame clones, some missing. The data hold 75,000 to 95,000 clones, with roughly three fifths observed a single time. The source material was PBMCs. The receptors come from a woman between 25 and 40 years old in good health and CMV-seronegative.

The chain links TRBV28 to TRBJ2-5; 9 bases are shared with TRBD2. The ends lost 2 bases at V and 4 bases at J; junction bases unmatched: 5. The CDR3 length is 15 residues. Germline lookup yields CDR1 MDHEN and CDR2 SYDVKM. The CDR3 sequence is CASSLGGRAPETQYF. CDR3 in DNA: TGTGCCAGCAGTTTAGGCGGGAGGGCCCCAGAGACCCAGTACTTC. Supplemented by reference TRBV28 and TRBJ2-5, the full variable domain reads DVKVTQSSRYLVKRTGEKVFLECVQDMDHENMFWYRQDPGLGLRLIYFSYDVKMKEKGDIPEGYSVSREKKERFSLILESASTNQTSMYLCASSLGGRAPETQYFGPGTRLLVL.

This rearrangement joins TRBV30 to TRBJ1-2; no reliable D call. The CDR3 spans 11 residues. Germline V gives CDR1 GTSNPN, CDR2 SVGIG (reference sequence). V was clipped by 2 bases and J by 7 bases, with 8 bases between them. The CDR3 reads CAWSPPGGYTF. The CDR3 DNA follows: TGTGCCTGGAGTCCCCCGGGTGGCTACACCTTC.

The chain couples TRBV11-3 to TRBJ2-2; D is possibly TRBD2 (5 bases). Germline CDR1 and CDR2: SGHNT and YENEEA. V was clipped by 5 bases and J by 1 base, with 8 bases between them. The length of the CDR3 is 14 residues. The CDR3 DNA sequence: TGTGCCAGCAGCCGGGAAGTGAACACCGGGGAGCTGTTTTTT. Protein product: CASSREVNTGELFF.

The chain links TRBV5-1 to TRBJ2-3; 7 positions agree with TRBD2. The J segment lost 6 bases and the V segment lost 1 base, leaving 5 bases of the junction unmatched. There are 14 residues in the CDR3. Germline values: CDR1 SGHRS, CDR2 YFSETQ. Here the CDR3 reads CASSLLADRDTQYF. As DNA, the CDR3 is TGCGCCAGCAGCTTGCTAGCGGACCGTGATACGCAGTATTTT.

This clone showed up just a few times. The chain uses TRBV28 and TRBJ2-5; 7 bases line up with TRBD1. The CDR3 runs to 17 residues. Germline lookup yields CDR1 MDHEN and CDR2 SYDVKM. V shed 5 bases, J shed 1 base, and the junction held 13 bases outside the gene matches. Here the CDR3 reads CASSGMTGTPLQETQYF. The CDR3 DNA sequence: TGTGCCAGCAGTGGAATGACAGGGACCCCACTCCAAGAGACCCAGTACTTC.

The rearrangement links TRBV27 to TRBJ2-7; 7 positions agree with TRBD1. Germline CDR1 and CDR2: MNHEY and SMNVEV (reference sequence). Unmatched junction bases numbered 6, after V lost 5 bases and J lost 2 bases. The CDR3 contains 14 residues. The CDR3 DNA reads as TGTGCCAGCAGTCCATACGGGACAGCCTACGAGCAGTACTTC. Its translation: CASSPYGTAYEQYF.

V is TRBV19 and J is TRBJ2-7; 8 bases are shared with TRBD1. V trimming: 6 bases; J trimming: 2 bases; junction bases outside the gene matches: 9. The CDR3 totals 15 residues. Looked up from germline, CDR1 is LNHDA and CDR2 is SQIVND (reference sequence). The CDR3 DNA follows: TGTGCCAGTAGCAATCAGGGGGCAAACACCTACGAGCAGTACTTC. This gives the protein CASSNQGANTYEQYF.

This sequence joins TRBV29-1 and TRBJ2-7, with 11 bases matching TRBD2. The CDR3 covers 13 residues. Per the germline V gene, CDR1 is SQVTM and CDR2 is ANQGSEA. Losses at the gene ends were 5 bases for V and 6 bases for J; bases not matched to a gene: 6. This CDR3 is CSVHLSGGVEQYF. The CDR3 region has the DNA TGCAGCGTTCACCTTAGCGGGGGGGTCGAGCAGTACTTC.